The clone carrying this TCR beta chain came up many times. The antigen remains undetermined. This sample was taken from a study of blood T cells in healthy people across ages. Study conclusions and caveats: Unsorted PBMCs prevented conclusive naive versus antigen-experienced comparison.

Combining a sample-barcoded 5' primer with a J-beta primer mix, a second PCR ran for about 7 to 11 cycles. Every sample gave at least 2.5 million paired-end reads containing CDR3. One entry per CDR3 protein, called by TCRdb with MiXCR from the 5' RACE reads. The repertoire holds approximately 810,000 distinct CDR3 sequences, with roughly 26% as singletons. The ends were cut back, 3 bases at V and 4 bases at J, with 9 bases in the middle. The CDR3 is 13 amino acids. From germline, CDR1 is SGHVS and CDR2 FNYEAQ. The gene calls are TRBV7-6 and TRBJ1-1, with a weak D call TRBD1 (5 bases). Material for sequencing was blood. The TCR sequence derives from a woman aged 80 or over in good health. The CDR3 bases are TGTGCCAGCAGCTTGGGGGGTTTCACTGAAGCTTTCTTT. It encodes CASSLGGFTEAFF.